The T cell receptor (beta chain) described here comes from a study of CD8 T cells in Susac syndrome. Overall study findings and caveats: As the study acknowledged, the number of individuals in its TCR sequencing and HLA analysis was relatively small. Expansion of clones was not seen in the CD4+ T cell repertoires of Susac syndrome.

The V and J ends lost 4 bases and 12 bases respectively, with 14 bases between them. The CDR3 is 13 amino acids. Germline assignment: CDR1 KGHDR and CDR2 SFDVKD. With random hexamers, reverse transcription was performed on roughly 0.5 to 1 ug of RNA. TCRdb recomputed calls from the immunoSEQ multiplex PCR reads with MiXCR, one row per CDR3 protein. The sample gives roughly 200,000 distinct CDR3 sequences, roughly 94% of which show up once; around 0.094% is in the top ten. From blood CD8+ and CD4+ T cells, TCR beta sequences were generated. All included Susac syndrome patients satisfied recently defined diagnostic criteria for definite or probable disease. With respect to this clonotype: Its specificity is not known.

The J gene is TRBJ2-2, the V gene TRBV24-1, with D possibly matching TRBD2 (6 bases). The sequenced sample consisted of CD4+ T cells from PBMCs. This clonotype was obtained from a human donor with Susac syndrome. CDR3 DNA sequence: TGTGCCACCAGTGAGTCGGGACTCCCCCAGCTGTTTTTT. Protein: CATSESGLPQLFF.